Listed below are T cell receptor beta chains from one sample, sequenced in a study of CD8+CD57+ T cells in acquired aplastic anemia. Using its own MiXCR run on the reads, TCRdb lists one record per CDR3 protein. The sample holds some 180,000 distinct CDR3 sequences; about 60% are singletons and the top ten take under 55%. The specimen sequenced was sorted CD4+, CD8+, or CD8+CD57+ T cells (not recorded which) from PBMCs. The origin of the receptors is a human donor with aplastic anemia. Both conserved end residues are part of each CDR3. Fields, in order: clone size, D gene, CDR3 length, V gene, J gene, CDR3 protein, CDR3 DNA. A D gene is named only where the DNA matches it firmly. Not all rows give a size; the values are once, few, many and, for expanded clones, a class.

.,.,12,TRBV7-9,TRBJ2-5,CASSSTEETQYF,TGTGCCAGCAGCTCTACCGAAGAGACCCAGTACTTC
many,.,15,TRBV19,TRBJ1-2,CASSIDSGLAYGYTF,TGTGCCAGTAGTATAGATTCGGGGTTGGCCTATGGCTACACCTTC
.,.,14,TRBV6-5,TRBJ2-3,CASSSWDPTDTQYF,TGTGCCAGCAGTAGTTGGGATCCGACAGATACGCAGTATTTT
.,TRBD1,11,TRBV29-1,TRBJ2-3,CSVTGADTQYF,TGCAGCGTTACAGGGGCAGATACGCAGTATTTT
.,.,15,TRBV7-2,TRBJ2-3,CASSLAGTLADTQYF,TGTGCCAGCAGCTTAGCTGGGACTTTGGCAGATACGCAGTATTTT
.,.,13,TRBV20-1,TRBJ1-5,CSASLAGVQPQHF,TGCAGTGCTAGTCTGGCAGGGGTGCAGCCCCAGCATTTT
.,TRBD1,15,TRBV24-1,TRBJ1-4,CATRCRGNGSEKLFF,TGTGCCACCAGGTGCAGGGGGAACGGATCTGAAAAACTGTTTTTT
.,.,13,TRBV2,TRBJ1-2,CASSDGGLGGYTF,TGTGCCAGCAGTGATGGGGGGTTGGGTGGCTACACCTTC
.,TRBD2,16,TRBV24-1,TRBJ2-1,CATSDATSGSYNEQFF,TGTGCCACCAGTGATGCGACTAGCGGGAGTTACAATGAGCAGTTCTTC
few,.,15,TRBV5-6,TRBJ1-2,CASSLAASGFYGYTF,TGTGCCAGCAGCTTGGCCGCGTCAGGTTTCTATGGCTACACCTTC
.,TRBD1,14,TRBV9,TRBJ1-1,CASSVATGATEAFF,TGTGCCAGCAGCGTAGCTACAGGGGCGACTGAAGCTTTCTTT
.,.,13,TRBV7-6,TRBJ2-7,CASSPSQGYEQYF,TGTGCCAGCAGCCCTAGCCAGGGCTACGAGCAGTACTTC
.,TRBD1,14,TRBV6-5,TRBJ2-5,CASTQRGQQETQYF,TGTGCCAGCACCCAGAGGGGACAGCAAGAGACCCAGTACTTC
once,.,13,TRBV11-3,TRBJ2-5,CASSARLRETQYF,TGTGCCAGCAGCGCCCGATTAAGAGAGACCCAGTACTTC
.,TRBD2,16,TRBV7-9,TRBJ2-3,CASSLGPSGSTDTQYF,TGTGCCAGCAGCTTAGGGCCCAGCGGGAGTACAGATACGCAGTATTTT
few,.,12,TRBV27,TRBJ1-1,CASSLMGGEAFF,TGTGCCAGCAGTTTAATGGGAGGAGAAGCTTTCTTT
.,.,13,TRBV7-9,TRBJ2-7,CASSAGETYEQYF,TGTGCCAGCTCTGCAGGGGAGACCTACGAGCAGTACTTC
once,.,12,TRBV10-2,TRBJ2-2,CASSESSGELFF,TGCGCCAGCAGTGAGTCGAGTGGGGAGCTGTTTTTT
.,.,14,TRBV25-1,TRBJ1-3,CASSEFGSENTIYF,TGTGCCAGCAGTGAATTCGGAAGTGAGAACACCATATATTTT
.,TRBD2,17,TRBV29-1,TRBJ2-5,CSVDAWGGKGEEETQYF,TGCAGCGTTGACGCTTGGGGGGGGAAGGGAGAAGAAGAGACCCAGTACTTC
.,TRBD1,15,TRBV5-1,TRBJ2-7,CASSYTGTDSYEQYF,TGCGCCAGCAGTTACACCGGGACAGACTCCTACGAGCAGTACTTC
.,.,12,TRBV12-3/TRBV12-4,TRBJ1-1,CASSSLQGTAFF,TGTGCCAGCAGCTCATTACAGGGTACAGCTTTCTTT
.,.,13,TRBV9,TRBJ1-5,CASRDSRLRPQHF,TGTGCCAGCAGAGATAGTCGTTTAAGGCCCCAGCATTTT
.,.,22,TRBV7-6,TRBJ2-3,CASSLIPRPSGAVFSSTDTQYF,TGTGCCAGCAGCTTAATACCCCGGCCGTCGGGGGCCGTATTTTCTAGCACAGATACGCAGTATTTT
.,.,14,TRBV12-3/TRBV12-4,TRBJ2-1,CASSPGGSNNEQFF,TGTGCCAGCAGCCCGGGGGGCTCAAACAATGAGCAGTTCTTC
few,.,15,TRBV10-3,TRBJ1-3,CAITLDRGSGNTIYF,TGTGCCATCACCTTAGACCGAGGCTCTGGAAACACCATATATTTT
few,TRBD1,14,TRBV7-2,TRBJ1-6,CASSLWDRDSPLHF,TGTGCCAGCAGCTTATGGGACAGGGATTCACCCCTCCACTTT
.,TRBD1,14,TRBV5-1,TRBJ2-7,CASSLQGQTYEQYF,TGCGCCAGCAGCTTGCAGGGACAGACCTACGAGCAGTACTTC
many,.,14,TRBV20-1,TRBJ2-1,CSASEGGVYNEQFF,TGCAGTGCTAGCGAGGGGGGGGTCTACAATGAGCAGTTCTTC
.,.,14,TRBV24-1,TRBJ2-7,CATSEGSDSYEQCF,TGTGCCACCAGTGAGGGAAGCGACTCCTACGAGCAGTGCTTC
.,TRBD1,14,TRBV20-1,TRBJ2-7,CSVSPGTGPYEQYF,TGCAGTGTATCGCCCGGGACAGGGCCATACGAGCAGTACTTC
.,.,13,TRBV2,TRBJ1-6,CASTKDLSSPLHF,TGTGCCAGCACGAAGGACCTTTCTTCACCCCTCCACTTT
.,.,14,TRBV19,TRBJ1-2,CASSIQTVGRGYTF,TGTGCCAGTAGTATTCAGACAGTTGGACGTGGCTACACCTTC
.,TRBD1,13,TRBV29-1,TRBJ1-2,CSGRTGGEGGYTF,TGCAGCGGTAGAACAGGGGGCGAAGGTGGCTACACCTTC
.,.,13,TRBV15,TRBJ1-6,CATSRTGPSPLHF,TGTGCCACCAGCAGGACCGGGCCATCACCCCTCCACTTT
many,TRBD2,14,TRBV11-2,TRBJ2-3,CASSFTGGGDTQYF,TGTGCCAGCAGCTTTACGGGGGGGGGGGATACGCAGTATTTT
few,.,11,TRBV19,TRBJ2-3,CASSRSGTQYF,TGTGCCAGTAGTCGGTCGGGTACGCAGTATTTT
.,TRBD1,15,TRBV7-9,TRBJ1-5,CASSEWDRAQWPQHF,TGTGCCAGCAGTGAATGGGACAGGGCCCAATGGCCCCAGCATTTT
.,TRBD2,15,TRBV6-2/TRBV6-3,TRBJ2-2,CASKGLAGHTGELFF,TGTGCCAGCAAAGGGCTAGCGGGACACACCGGGGAGCTGTTTTTT
.,.,13,TRBV7-6,TRBJ2-5,CASSPLPSETQYF,TGTGCCAGCAGCCCCTTGCCGTCTGAGACCCAGTACTTC
.,.,13,TRBV7-7,TRBJ2-5,CASSLGGPETQYF,TGTGCTAGCAGCTTGGGGGGCCCGGAGACCCAGTACTTC
few,TRBD1,13,TRBV10-3,TRBJ2-7,CAATGTGNYEQYF,TGTGCCGCGACCGGGACAGGGAATTACGAGCAGTACTTC
.,.,15,TRBV5-4,TRBJ1-2,CASSFGGPPIYGYTF,TGTGCCAGCAGCTTCGGGGGCCCTCCCATTTATGGCTACACCTTC
.,TRBD2,15,TRBV5-1,TRBJ2-7,CASSLLLAGDYEQYF,TGCGCCAGCAGCTTGTTGCTAGCGGGGGACTACGAGCAGTACTTC
.,.,16,TRBV2,TRBJ1-1,CASSVRDEESHTEAFF,TGTGCCAGCAGTGTGAGGGACGAAGAGTCACACACTGAAGCTTTCTTT
.,.,14,TRBV7-3,TRBJ1-5,CASSLEGSGQPQHF,TGTGCCAGCAGCTTAGAGGGTAGCGGTCAGCCCCAGCATTTT
many,.,12,TRBV2,TRBJ1-6,CASTGANTPLHF,TGTGCCAGCACTGGGGCCAATACACCCCTCCACTTT
.,TRBD1,17,TRBV7-2,TRBJ1-6,CASSLVPGTGLNSPLHF,TGTGCCAGCAGCTTAGTACCGGGGACAGGACTTAATTCACCCCTCCACTTT
.,TRBD2,14,TRBV7-8,TRBJ2-3,CASSQGLDSDTQYF,TGTGCCAGCAGCCAAGGACTAGACTCAGATACGCAGTATTTT
.,TRBD1,15,TRBV24-1,TRBJ2-1,CATSDPRQGEDEQFF,TGTGCCACCAGTGATCCTAGACAGGGTGAGGATGAGCAGTTCTTC
.,TRBD2,13,TRBV2,TRBJ2-3,CARRGGLSDTQYF,TGTGCCAGGCGGGGGGGCCTGTCAGATACGCAGTATTTT
few,TRBD2,15,TRBV6-5,TRBJ2-3,CASSWIAGGTDTQYF,TGTGCCAGCAGTTGGATAGCGGGGGGCACAGATACGCAGTATTTT
.,.,13,TRBV24-1,TRBJ2-3,CATSVANTDTQYF,TGTGCCACCAGTGTCGCCAACACAGATACGCAGTATTTT
.,TRBD1,13,TRBV7-9,TRBJ2-1,CASLGQVNGGQFF,TGTGCCAGCCTGGGACAGGTCAATGGTGGGCAGTTCTTC
.,.,13,TRBV20-1,TRBJ2-1,CSALTPYENEQFF,TGCAGTGCTCTAACCCCGTATGAGAATGAGCAGTTCTTC